This T cell receptor (beta chain) was found in a study of neurological immune-mediated disorders. About this clonotype itself: A much larger clonotype is one base distant, so this may be a read error.

The CDR3 runs to 15 residues. Between the trimmed V and J ends, which lost 1 base and 2 bases, there was a span of 8 bases. CDR1 and CDR2 from the germline V gene are LGHDT and YNNKEL (reference sequence). The time point was: longitudinal time-point 3. For the unsorted libraries, 2 million PBMCs stored at -80 C served as input. The cDNA was synthesized by means of template-switch 5'RACE, which was carried out with 10-nucleotide random UMIs. Using its own MiXCR run on the 5' RACE reads, TCRdb lists one record per CDR3 protein. The sample comprises 85,000 to 110,000 distinct CDR3 sequences, approximately 10% of which are singletons, and approximately 3.4% rests with the top ten.

This clonotype was sampled from a female donor with HTLV-1-associated myelopathy (HAM/TSP). The sequenced sample consisted of PBMCs. This rearrangement joins TRBV3-1 to TRBJ2-2; no reliable D call. Here the CDR3 DNA reads TGTGCCAGCAGCCAAGGGAGTTTTAACACCGGGGAGCTGTTTTTT. This gives the protein CASSQGSFNTGELFF.